Shown below are 25 T cell receptor beta chains from a single sample sequenced in a study of T-cell memory formation after mild COVID-19. TCRdb fed the 5' RACE reads into MiXCR, producing one record per CDR3 protein. Seen here are roughly 86,000 distinct CDR3 sequences, about 16% observed once, and the top ten hold 39%. The sample was PBMCs or a T cell subset sorted from them (not recorded which). The source of these receptors is a man between 18 and 35 years old who had mild COVID-19 (a few samples of this study predate the infection). Cell type and time point are not known.

This clonotype was counted at least ten times. The J gene is TRBJ1-2, the V gene TRBV12-5; maybe TRBD1 (5 bases). Trimming removed 6 bases at V and 8 bases at J, with 16 bases between. Germline CDR1 and CDR2: LGHNT and FRNRAP. This CDR3 is 13 amino acids long. CDR3 sequence reads: CASGTIGAGGYTF. CDR3 coding DNA: TGTGCTAGTGGGACTATAGGGGCTGGAGGCTACACCTTC.

The V gene is TRBV28, the J gene TRBJ2-5, with D unresolved. Germline lookup yields CDR1 MDHEN and CDR2 SYDVKM. CDR3 length equals 16 residues. The V end was cut by 6 bases, the J end by 1 base, with 18 bases between. The CDR3 loop reads CASRNTLGPLQETQYF. The CDR3 DNA reads as TGTGCCAGCAGGAATACCCTCGGGCCCCTCCAAGAGACCCAGTACTTC.

This chain uses TRBV6-2 or TRBV6-3 with TRBJ2-3; 9 nucleotides agree with TRBD2. This CDR3 has 17 residues. V lost 6 bases to trimming and J lost 4 bases; unmatched junction nucleotides: 14. CDR1 and CDR2 (germline): MNHEY, SVGEGT. In DNA, the CDR3 is TGTGCCAGCAGCCTCTATCTCCTAGCGGGGAGGCCAGATACGCAGTATTTT. Amino acid sequence: CASSLYLLAGRPDTQYF.

The chain combines TRBV12-3 or TRBV12-4 with TRBJ2-7; D possibly matches TRBD1 or TRBD2 (5 bases each). The V and J ends lost 6 bases and 3 bases respectively, with 15 bases between them. The CDR3 has 14 residues. CDR3 in DNA: TGTGCCAGCAGCCATGAGGGACGGGGCTACGAGCAGTACTTC. The encoded protein is CASSHEGRGYEQYF.

This clonotype was detected a few times. The chain recombines TRBV4-2 with TRBJ1-4; D unclear. The CDR3 consists of 16 residues. Looked up from germline, CDR1 is LGHNA and CDR2 is YNFKEQ. V lost 1 base to trimming and J lost 5 bases, with 14 bases between them. The CDR3 nucleotides read TGTGCCAGCAGCCAAGGATCGTGGGGATCAAATGAAAAACTGTTTTTT. It is translated as CASSQGSWGSNEKLFF.

V and J are TRBV27 and TRBJ2-7, with 8 bases fitting TRBD1. Germline V gene sequence: CDR1 MNHEY, CDR2 SMNVEV (reference sequence). The V and J ends lost 5 bases and 6 bases, in that order; junction bases with no gene match: 12. The CDR3 length is 15 residues. The CDR3 bases are TGTGCCAGCAGTACCCAGACAGGGGCGACGGGCGAGCAGTACTTC. Translating it yields CASSTQTGATGEQYF.

V usage is TRBV4-3 and J usage is TRBJ2-1; D assignment may be TRBD1 or TRBD2 (5 bases each). From germline, CDR1 is LGHNA and CDR2 YSLEER. The CDR3 runs to 14 residues. The germline V and J ends were trimmed by 6 bases and 7 bases, with 16 bases remaining between them. The CDR3 DNA reads TGCGCCAGCAGTAAGCTGGGGGTGGGGAATGAGCAGTTCTTC. Its translation is CASSKLGVGNEQFF.

This clonotype has more than one count but fewer than ten. This chain joins TRBV5-1 and TRBJ2-1; D unclear. Germline-derived CDR1 and CDR2 are SGHRS and YFSETQ. There are 12 residues in the CDR3. The V gene lost 1 base and the J gene lost 4 bases, with 3 bases spanning the gap. CDR3 amino acids: CASSLLYNEQFF. The DNA of the CDR3 is TGCGCCAGCAGCTTGTTGTACAATGAGCAGTTCTTC.

In its sample, this clonotype ranks as medium-sized. This sequence joins TRBV4-3 and TRBJ1-1; D remains ambiguous. This CDR3 contains 14 residues. Trimming stripped 2 bases from V and 3 bases from J, with 10 bases between. Germline V gives CDR1 LGHNA, CDR2 YSLEER. The CDR3 reads CASSQWAKDTEAFF. The DNA of the CDR3 is TGCGCCAGCAGCCAATGGGCGAAGGACACTGAAGCTTTCTTT.

The rearrangement uses TRBV10-3 and TRBJ2-1; 8 nucleotides line up with TRBD2. Germline V gives CDR1 ENHRY, CDR2 SYGVKD. The CDR3 has 14 amino acids. The ends lost 6 bases at V and 5 bases at J; junction bases unmatched: 6. CDR3 sequence (DNA): TGTGCCATCAGAGGGACTAGGGGAGACAATGAGCAGTTCTTC. Translating it yields CAIRGTRGDNEQFF.

In this sample, this clonotype turned up a few times. The chain joins TRBV4-1 to TRBJ1-1; D might be TRBD1 (5 bases). Germline CDR1 and CDR2: MGHRA and YSYEKL. V lost 4 bases to trimming and J lost 0 bases, with 9 bases between them. This CDR3 comprises 14 residues. Here the CDR3 DNA reads TGCGCCAGCAGCCCTCAGGGCATGAACACTGAAGCTTTCTTT. Protein sequence: CASSPQGMNTEAFF.

This clonotype was detected ten times or more. The V call is TRBV7-8, the J call TRBJ2-3; a weak D match, TRBD2 (6 bases). The germline gives CDR1 SGHVS, CDR2 FQNEAQ. V shed 4 bases and J shed 6 bases, with 14 bases lying between them. The CDR3 extends over 14 amino acids. CDR3 nucleotides: TGTGCCAGCAGCTGGGACTCCAGCGGGGATACGCAGTATTTT. It yields the protein CASSWDSSGDTQYF.

Only a few counts were recorded for this clonotype. The chain uses TRBV7-9 and TRBJ2-5, with TRBD2 identical over 15 bases. The CDR3 has 18 amino acids. The germline CDR1 and CDR2 sequences are SEHNR and FQNEAQ (reference sequence). V lost 6 bases to trimming and J lost 2 bases; unmatched junction nucleotides: 10. CDR3 protein: CASRSAGTSGGQQETQYF. The DNA of the CDR3 is TGTGCCAGCAGATCTGCCGGGACTAGCGGGGGGCAACAAGAGACCCAGTACTTC. The whole variable domain, filled in from reference TRBV7-9 and TRBJ2-5, reads DTGVSQNPRHKITKRGQNVTFRCDPISEHNRLYWYRQTLGQGPEFLTYFQNEAQLEKSRLLSDRFSAERPKGSFSTLEIQRTEQGDSAMYLCASRSAGTSGGQQETQYFGPGTRLLVL.

This chain uses TRBV4-3 with TRBJ2-5, with D perhaps assigned TRBD1 or TRBD2 (6 bases each). V lost 3 bases and J 5 bases, leaving 16 bases between the germline ends. This CDR3 is built from 15 residues. Germline V gene data show CDR1 as LGHNA and CDR2 as YSLEER. CDR3 sequence reads: CASSHGVGGSETQYF. As DNA, the CDR3 is TGCGCCAGCAGCCATGGGGTCGGGGGCTCGGAGACCCAGTACTTC.

In this sample, this clonotype turned up a few times. The chain's CDR3 is CASRPSGAITDTQYF. The CDR3 nucleotides are TGTGCCAGCAGGCCCAGCGGGGCTATCACAGATACGCAGTATTTT. This chain links TRBV7-2 with TRBJ2-3, with 7 bases identical to TRBD2. The CDR3 is made up of 15 amino acids. Trimming removed 6 bases from V and 2 bases from J; junction bases left unmatched: 8. Germline V gene lookup returns CDR1 SGHTA and CDR2 FQGNSA.

This clonotype was picked up a small number of times. The chain combines TRBV20-1 with TRBJ1-1, with D tentatively TRBD1 (6 bases). This CDR3 is built from 11 residues. Germline CDR1 and CDR2: DFQATT and SNEGSKA (reference sequence). In DNA form, the CDR3 reads TGCAGCCCCCGAGGGGGGACTGAAGCTTTCTTT. This encodes CSPRGGTEAFF.

CDR3 in amino acids: CANSETGELFF. The CDR3 bases are TGTGCCAACTCCGAGACCGGGGAGCTGTTTTTT. The V gene is TRBV12-3 or TRBV12-4, the J gene TRBJ2-2, with D hard to call. V lost 10 bases to trimming and J lost 5 bases, with 8 bases between them. The CDR3 covers 11 residues.

The chain is built from TRBV25-1 and TRBJ1-2; D unresolved. CDR3 size: 13 residues. In germline, CDR1 is MGHDK, CDR2 SYGVNS. V lost 5 bases and J lost 4, with 11 bases in between. The CDR3, as DNA: TGTGCCAGCAGTCTCGGTGTGGTCTATGGCTACACCTTC. This encodes CASSLGVVYGYTF.

V is TRBV29-1 and J is TRBJ1-1, with 7 bases that match TRBD1. There are 13 residues in the CDR3. Germline trimming cut 4 bases from V and 2 bases from J; bases unmatched to any gene: 4. Germline assignment: CDR1 SQVTM and CDR2 ANQGSEA. The chain's CDR3 is CSVVGGVNTEAFF. CDR3 DNA sequence: TGCAGCGTTGTAGGGGGCGTAAACACTGAAGCTTTCTTT.

The rearrangement joins TRBV4-1 to TRBJ1-5; tentative D call: TRBD1 (5 bases). V dropped 3 bases and J dropped 5 bases, with 23 bases sitting between them. The CDR3 consists of 18 residues. From germline, CDR1 is MGHRA and CDR2 YSYEKL. Written as DNA, the CDR3 is TGCGCCAGCAGCCAGCTATCCCTGCGGGGGAGAGGGGATCAGCCCCAGCATTTT. This encodes CASSQLSLRGRGDQPQHF.

There are a few counts of this clonotype. V is TRBV30 and J is TRBJ1-1, with TRBD1 as a possible D gene (6 bases). This CDR3 has 14 amino acids. Per germline, CDR1 GTSNPN and CDR2 SVGIG (reference sequence). V was clipped by 7 bases and J by 0 bases, with 15 bases between them. The DNA for the CDR3 is TGTGCCTCTTGGGGGGGACACCTGAACACTGAAGCTTTCTTT. It yields the protein CASWGGHLNTEAFF.

This clonotype has just one count. CDR3 residues: CASSFPGQGWPNEKLFF. CDR3 sequence (DNA): TGTGCCAGCAGCTTCCCGGGACAGGGGTGGCCTAATGAAAAACTGTTTTTT. The chain combines TRBV7-8 with TRBJ1-4, with 10 positions matching TRBD1. Germline CDR1 SGHVS, CDR2 FQNEAQ. CDR3 length equals 17 residues. V was pared by 3 bases and J by 3 bases, with 7 bases of the junction left unmatched.

This chain links TRBV6-5 with TRBJ2-7; 8 bases fit TRBD1. This CDR3 contains 15 residues. V shed 2 bases, J shed 1 base, and the junction held 4 bases outside the gene matches. CDR1 is MNHEY and CDR2 is SVGAGI in the germline V gene. The CDR3 reads CASSYGTGGSYEQYF. CDR3 nucleotide sequence: TGTGCCAGCAGTTACGGTACAGGGGGGTCCTACGAGCAGTACTTC.

The sample holds a few counts of this clonotype. This chain links TRBV12-3 or TRBV12-4 with TRBJ2-7; possible D gene TRBD2, 5 bases. This CDR3 spans 13 amino acids. V lost 3 bases and J lost 5, with 11 bases in between. The CDR3 DNA follows: TGTGCCAGCAGTTTGTCGGGAAAGGACGAGCAGTACTTC. It codes for CASSLSGKDEQYF.

The CDR3 DNA reads TGTGCCAGCAGCCCGTTACAGGGGTCGTACACTGAAGCTTTCTTT. This sequence encodes CASSPLQGSYTEAFF. The rearrangement uses TRBV7-2 and TRBJ1-1, with 7 bases fitting TRBD1. The germline V gene has CDR1 SGHTA and CDR2 FQGNSA. V was pared by 5 bases and J by 3 bases, with 9 bases of the junction left unmatched. This CDR3 has 15 residues.